Below, one T cell receptor beta chain is given with its context. The data were obtained in a study of blood T cell repertoires in COVID-19. Study in general: The samples span acute and convalescent COVID-19 from the United States, Italy and Spain. PBMCs, B-cell-depleted T cells, or T cells were the source of the cDNA or gDNA that made up the material.

Losses at the gene ends were 4 bases for V and 8 bases for J; bases not matched to a gene: 10. This CDR3 spans 15 amino acids. Germline V CDR1 and CDR2: MNHNY, SVGAGI (reference sequence). Sequencing was performed with immunoSEQ multiplex PCR; in TCRdb, only in-frame clones are kept and a portion is missing. The sample consists of about 160,000 clones, 90% to 95% of them appearing once. The V and J genes are TRBV6-6 and TRBJ2-1, with TRBD1 matching 8 bases. The sample taken for sequencing was peripheral blood. The source is a woman in her fifties or sixties with acute or convalescent COVID-19. CDR3 in DNA: TGTGCCAGCAGTTTCCAGGGGGCAGGGATCGATGAGCAGTTCTTC. It specifies CASSFQGAGIDEQFF.